This TCR beta chain was recovered during a study of cytomegalovirus exposure and HLA in healthy donors. Study in general: The 120 validation repertoires matched the 500 to 750 first-cohort repertoires in platform, a later analysis reported.

Some clones are missing from TCRdb's copy, which holds only in-frame ones; the method was immunoSEQ multiplex PCR. The table records under 110,000 clones, around 89% of them present only once. This CDR3 is 14 amino acids long. V was cut by 3 bases and J by 6 bases, with 9 bases left in between. Germline CDR1 and CDR2: MDHEN and SYDVKM. A roughly 120-subject validation cohort, separate from the roughly 670-subject first cohort, supplied the donors. Source material: PBMCs. The chain carries TRBV28 and TRBJ1-6; D not resolved. The receptor's source is a woman between 18 and 29 years old in good health and CMV-seropositive. CDR3 in amino acids: CASSFGQINSPLHF. For the CDR3, the DNA is TGTGCCAGCAGTTTTGGGCAGATTAATTCACCCCTCCACTTT.